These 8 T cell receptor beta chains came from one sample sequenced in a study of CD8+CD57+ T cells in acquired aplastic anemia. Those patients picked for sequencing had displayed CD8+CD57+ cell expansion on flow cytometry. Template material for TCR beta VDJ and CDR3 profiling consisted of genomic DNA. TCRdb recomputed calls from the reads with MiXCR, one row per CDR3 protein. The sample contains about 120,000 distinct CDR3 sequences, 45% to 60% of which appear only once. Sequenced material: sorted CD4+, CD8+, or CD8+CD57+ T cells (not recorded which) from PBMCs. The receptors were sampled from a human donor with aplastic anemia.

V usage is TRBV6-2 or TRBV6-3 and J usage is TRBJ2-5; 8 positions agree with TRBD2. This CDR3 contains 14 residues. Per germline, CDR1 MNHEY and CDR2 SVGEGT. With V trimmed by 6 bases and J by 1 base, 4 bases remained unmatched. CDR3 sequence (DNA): TGTGCCAGCAGACTAGGGACTAGCCAAGAGACCCAGTACTTC. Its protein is CASRLGTSQETQYF.

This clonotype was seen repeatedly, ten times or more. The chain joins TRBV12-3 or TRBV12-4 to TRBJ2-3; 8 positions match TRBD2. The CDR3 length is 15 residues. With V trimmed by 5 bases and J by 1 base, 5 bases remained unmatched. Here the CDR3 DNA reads TGTGCCAGCAGTCCCTTAGCGGGGCGCACAGATACGCAGTATTTT. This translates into CASSPLAGRTDTQYF.

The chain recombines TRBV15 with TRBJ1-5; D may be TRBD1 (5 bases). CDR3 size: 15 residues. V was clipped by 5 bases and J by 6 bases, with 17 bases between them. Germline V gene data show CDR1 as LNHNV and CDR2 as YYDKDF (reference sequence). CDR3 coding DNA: TGTGCCACCAGCGCGATAGGAGGGGTGGGTCAGCCCCAGCATTTT. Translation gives CATSAIGGVGQPQHF. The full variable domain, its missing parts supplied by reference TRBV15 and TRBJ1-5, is DAMVIQNPRYQVTQFGKPVTLSCSQTLNHNVMYWYQQKSSQAPKLLFHYYDKDFNNEADTPDNFQSRRPNTSFCFLDIRSPGLGDTAMYLCATSAIGGVGQPQHFGDGTRLSIL.

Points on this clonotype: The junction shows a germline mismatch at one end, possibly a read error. CDR3 in DNA: TGTGCCAGTAGTATATTCGGGTCAGATATGCAGTATTTT. This encodes CASSIFGSDMQYF. V usage is TRBV19 and J usage is TRBJ2-3; D gene unclear. There are 13 residues in the CDR3. Germline V gene lookup returns CDR1 LNHDA and CDR2 SQIVND (reference sequence).

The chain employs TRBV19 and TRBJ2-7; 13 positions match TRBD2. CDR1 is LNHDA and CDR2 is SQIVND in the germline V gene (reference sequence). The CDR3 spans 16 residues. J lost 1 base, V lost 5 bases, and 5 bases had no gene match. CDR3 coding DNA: TGTGCCAGTAGTCTGACTAGCGGGGGGCAGTCCTACGAGCAGTACTTC. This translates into CASSLTSGGQSYEQYF. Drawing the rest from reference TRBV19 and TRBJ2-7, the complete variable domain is DGGITQSPKYLFRKEGQNVTLSCEQNLNHDAMYWYRQDPGQGLRLIYYSQIVNDFQKGDIAEGYSVSREKKESFPLTVTSAQKNPTAFYLCASSLTSGGQSYEQYFGPGTRLTVT.

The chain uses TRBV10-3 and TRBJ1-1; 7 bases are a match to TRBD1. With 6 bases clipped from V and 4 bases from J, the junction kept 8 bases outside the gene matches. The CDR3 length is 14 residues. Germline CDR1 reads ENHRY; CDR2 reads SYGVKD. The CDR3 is CAISGQVGGTEAFF. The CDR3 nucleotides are TGTGCCATCAGCGGACAGGTTGGTGGCACTGAAGCTTTCTTT.

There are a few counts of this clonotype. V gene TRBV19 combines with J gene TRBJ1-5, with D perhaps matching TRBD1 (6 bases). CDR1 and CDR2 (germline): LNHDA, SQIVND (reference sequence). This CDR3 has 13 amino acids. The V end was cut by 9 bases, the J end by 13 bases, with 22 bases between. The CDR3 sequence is CASRVETGGAQHF. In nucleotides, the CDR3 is TGTGCCAGCAGGGTAGAAACGGGGGGGGCACAGCATTTT.

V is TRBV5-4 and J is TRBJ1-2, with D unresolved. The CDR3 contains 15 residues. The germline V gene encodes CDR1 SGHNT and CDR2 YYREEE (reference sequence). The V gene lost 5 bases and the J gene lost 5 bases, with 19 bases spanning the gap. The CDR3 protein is CASRRDMSSRYGYTF. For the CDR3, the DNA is TGTGCCAGCAGACGCGACATGTCTAGTCGGTATGGCTACACCTTC.